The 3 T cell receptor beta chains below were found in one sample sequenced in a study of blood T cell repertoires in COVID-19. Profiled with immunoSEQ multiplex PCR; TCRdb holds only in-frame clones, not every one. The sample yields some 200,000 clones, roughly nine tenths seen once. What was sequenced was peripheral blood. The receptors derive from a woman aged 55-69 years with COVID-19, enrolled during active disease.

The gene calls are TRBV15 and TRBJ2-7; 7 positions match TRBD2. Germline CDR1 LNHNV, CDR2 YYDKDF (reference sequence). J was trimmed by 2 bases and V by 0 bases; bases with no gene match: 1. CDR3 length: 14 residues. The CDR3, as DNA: TGTGCCACCAGCAGAGATCGGGGGGCCTACGAGCAGTACTTC. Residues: CATSRDRGAYEQYF.

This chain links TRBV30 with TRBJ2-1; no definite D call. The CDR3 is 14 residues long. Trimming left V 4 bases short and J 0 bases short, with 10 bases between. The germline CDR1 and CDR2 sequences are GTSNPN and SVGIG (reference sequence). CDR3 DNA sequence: TGTGCCTGGACTAGGCTTAGCTCCTACAATGAGCAGTTCTTC. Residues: CAWTRLSSYNEQFF. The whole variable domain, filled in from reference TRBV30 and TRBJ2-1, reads SQTIHQWPATLVQPVGSPLSLECTVEGTSNPNLYWYRQAAGRGLQLLFYSVGIGQISSEVPQNLSASRPQDRQFILSSKKLLLSDSGFYLCAWTRLSSYNEQFFGPGTRLTVL.

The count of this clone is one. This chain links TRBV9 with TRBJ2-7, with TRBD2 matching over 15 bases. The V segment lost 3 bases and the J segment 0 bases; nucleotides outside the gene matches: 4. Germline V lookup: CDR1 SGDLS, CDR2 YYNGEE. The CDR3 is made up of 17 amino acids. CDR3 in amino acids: CASSGGLAGGASYEQYF. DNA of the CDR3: TGTGCCAGCAGCGGCGGACTAGCGGGAGGGGCCTCCTACGAGCAGTACTTC.